This TCR beta chain was sequenced for a study of regulatory T cells in long-lasting Graves disease. Overall study context: The antithyroid drugs taken by newly diagnosed Graves' patients had been used for under 3 months.

This clonotype was seen at least ten times. Specified time point: newly diagnosed GD, antithyroid drugs for less than 3 months. PBMC-extracted RNA yielded the TCR library. Sequencing libraries for TCR beta were prepared with iRepertoire HTBI primers and Arm-PCR of CDR3 regions. TCRdb passed the multiplex PCR reads through MiXCR, listing each CDR3 protein once. Of fewer than 400,000 distinct CDR3 sequences listed, under 20% are singletons. Source: peripheral blood mononuclear cells (PBMCs), taken at new diagnosis, from a patient treated with antithyroid drugs. The TCR was taken from a female donor with Graves disease.

In DNA form, the CDR3 reads TGTGCCAGCAGCTTGCCAATAGCGGGAGAGACCCAGTACTTC. It yields the protein CASSLPIAGETQYF. This rearrangement joins TRBV11-3 to TRBJ2-5, with 7 bases that match TRBD2. Germline V gene data show CDR1 as SGHNT and CDR2 as YENEEA. This CDR3 spans 14 amino acids. Unmatched junction bases numbered 5, after V lost 3 bases and J lost 4 bases.